This TCR beta chain was recorded in a study of T cells in Graves' hyperthyroidism and ophthalmopathy. Study-level information: At the time of initial diagnosis and before any treatment, peripheral blood was collected. Study-level findings and limits: Through a model of 13 V-J features, ophthalmopathy was separated from stable hyperthyroidism.

The authors deemed Graves' hyperthyroidism stable absent ophthalmopathy progression within 18 months. Around 9.8 ml fresh peripheral blood yielded the PBMCs. This clonotype occurred a few times. Antigen unknown. Template material for amplifying TCR beta CDR3 regions consisted of RNA transcripts. With the HTBI primer set, the TCR CDR3 went through a first round of RT-PCR. In TCRdb, the multiplex PCR reads were re-called with MiXCR into one record per CDR3 protein. The sample consists of approximately 700,000 distinct CDR3 sequences, about 15% of them appearing once. V was clipped by 2 bases and J by 7 bases, with 9 bases between them. The germline CDR1 and CDR2 sequences are LNHDA and SQIVND (reference sequence). The CDR3 runs 13 residues.

V gene TRBV19 combines with J gene TRBJ2-1; D remains ambiguous. Sample: blood. The TCR sequence derives from a man aged 18-30 years with Graves' hyperthyroidism. The CDR3 DNA follows: TGTGCCAGTAGTATACAACGTGGAAATGAGCAGTTCTTC. This gives the protein CASSIQRGNEQFF.